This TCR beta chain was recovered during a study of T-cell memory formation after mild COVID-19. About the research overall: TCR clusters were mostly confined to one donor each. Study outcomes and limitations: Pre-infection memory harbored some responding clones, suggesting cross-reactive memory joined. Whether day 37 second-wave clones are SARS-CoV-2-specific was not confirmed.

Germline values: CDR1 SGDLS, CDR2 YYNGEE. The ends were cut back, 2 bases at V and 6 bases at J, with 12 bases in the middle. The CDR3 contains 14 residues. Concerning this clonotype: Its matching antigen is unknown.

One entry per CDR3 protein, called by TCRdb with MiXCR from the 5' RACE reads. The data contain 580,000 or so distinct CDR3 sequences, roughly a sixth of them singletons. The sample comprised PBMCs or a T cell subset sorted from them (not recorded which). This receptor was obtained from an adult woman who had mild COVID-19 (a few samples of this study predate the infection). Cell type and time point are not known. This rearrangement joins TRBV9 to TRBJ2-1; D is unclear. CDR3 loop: CASSVGLSSNEQFF. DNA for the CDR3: TGTGCCAGCAGCGTCGGGTTGAGCTCCAATGAGCAGTTCTTC.